The 7 T cell receptor beta chains listed next were all sequenced from one sample in a study of T-cell memory formation after mild COVID-19. TCRdb re-analysed the 5' RACE reads in MiXCR, keeping a single row per CDR3 protein. Of about 120,000 distinct CDR3 sequences listed, 20% to 25% are singletons. Sequenced input: PBMCs or a T cell subset sorted from them (not recorded which). Every receptor here comes from a man between 18 and 35 years old who had mild COVID-19 (a few samples of this study predate the infection). Cell type and time point are not known.

This clonotype has a handful of counts. The CDR3 region is CASSPIGGAHNEQFF. CDR3 bases: TGTGCCAGCAGTCCCATCGGGGGGGCCCACAATGAGCAGTTCTTC. The chain couples TRBV27 to TRBJ2-1; 8 bases align to TRBD2. This CDR3 region has 15 residues. With 5 bases clipped from V and 5 bases from J, the junction kept 8 bases outside the gene matches. Germline V CDR1 and CDR2: MNHEY, SMNVEV (reference sequence).

V usage is TRBV27 and J usage is TRBJ2-5; D might be TRBD1 (5 bases). CDR1 MNHEY and CDR2 SMNVEV come from the germline V gene (reference sequence). V dropped 1 base and J dropped 1 base, with 13 bases sitting between them. The CDR3 consists of 16 residues. The CDR3 is CASSLFRAPRQETQYF. Here the CDR3 DNA reads TGTGCCAGCAGTTTATTCAGGGCGCCCCGCCAAGAGACCCAGTACTTC.

V usage is TRBV4-1 and J usage is TRBJ1-5; D gene ambiguous. The CDR3 has 15 amino acids. Germline V gives CDR1 MGHRA, CDR2 YSYEKL. Trimming shortened V by 4 bases and J by 3 bases, and 13 bases separated the two germline ends. CDR3 sequence: CASSPTQPANQPQHF. The CDR3 DNA is TGCGCCAGCAGCCCCACCCAACCCGCCAATCAGCCCCAGCATTTT.

V and J are TRBV11-2 and TRBJ2-5; D gene ambiguous. This CDR3 region has 14 residues. Germline V gene data show CDR1 as SGHAT and CDR2 as FQNNGV. Between the trimmed V and J ends, which lost 2 bases and 0 bases, there was a span of 7 bases. The CDR3 here is CASSLLPDQETQYF. The CDR3 DNA sequence: TGTGCCAGCAGCTTACTTCCCGACCAAGAGACCCAGTACTTC.

This clonotype is a singleton in its sample. The chain carries TRBV12-3 or TRBV12-4 and TRBJ2-6; no definite D call. The V gene lost 6 bases and the J gene lost 0 bases, with 12 bases spanning the gap. This CDR3 contains 16 residues. The DNA of the CDR3 is TGTGCCAGCAGCTCGGCCGCTGACTCTGGGGCCAACGTCCTGACTTTC. Its translation is CASSSAADSGANVLTF.

V gene TRBV28 combines with J gene TRBJ2-7; 9 bases fit TRBD1. The CDR3 runs to 13 residues. CDR1 MDHEN and CDR2 SYDVKM come from the germline V gene. Germline trimming cut 5 bases from V and 3 bases from J; bases unmatched to any gene: 2. The chain's CDR3 is CASSTGGHYEQYV. Written as DNA, the CDR3 is TGTGCCAGCAGTACAGGGGGCCACTACGAGCAGTACGTC.

V and J are TRBV4-2 and TRBJ1-2, with D hard to call. V shed 3 bases and J shed 4 bases, with 6 bases lying between them. The CDR3 extends over 12 amino acids. In germline, CDR1 is LGHNA, CDR2 YNFKEQ. The CDR3 bases are TGTGCCAGCAGCCAGCCCCCCTATGGCTACACCTTC. Amino acid sequence: CASSQPPYGYTF.